The source of this T cell receptor (beta chain) is a study of CD8 T cells in Susac syndrome. cDNA came from about 0.51 to 1 ug RNA primed by random hexamers. TCR beta CDR3 was amplified by immunoSEQ covering 54 Vbeta and 13 Jbeta. One entry per CDR3 protein results from TCRdb running MiXCR on the immunoSEQ multiplex PCR reads. The sample has about 400,000 distinct CDR3 sequences; more than 70% are singletons. The CDR3 has 14 residues. V was shortened by 3 bases and J by 5 bases, with 14 bases between the two germline ends. Germline V gives CDR1 MNHEY, CDR2 SMNVEV (reference sequence). The V and J genes are TRBV27 and TRBJ2-7, with no clear D. Sequenced input: CD8+ T cells from PBMCs. The TCR was taken from a human donor with multiple sclerosis. CDR3 coding DNA: TGTGCCAGCAGTTTTAGCAGTTTCCCCAACGAGCAGTACTTC. Its translation: CASSFSSFPNEQYF.